This entry features one T cell receptor (beta chain) sequence. This record comes from a study of technical replicates of blood from several donors. TCRdb keeps only in-frame clones here, not all; method: immunoSEQ multiplex PCR. The sample carries under 100,000 clones, 85% to 95% recorded once. CDR1 and CDR2 from the germline V gene are SGHRS and YFSETQ. The CDR3 is 14 residues long. Unmatched junction bases numbered 10, after V lost 6 bases and J lost 6 bases. The chain has TRBV5-1 and TRBJ1-2; 8 bases map to TRBD1. Sequenced sample: T cells isolated from PBMCs. The source of this sequence is a human donor in good health. The DNA for the CDR3 is TGCGCCAGCACCCATTCGGACAGGGTACATGGCTACACCTTC. Residues: CASTHSDRVHGYTF.